The rows below give T cell receptor beta chains drawn from one sample of a study of T cell responses to AZD1222 COVID-19 vaccine. Using immunoSEQ multiplex PCR, the repertoire was profiled, and TCRdb retains in-frame clones only, with some absent. This table has some 200,000 clones, about nine tenths appearing once. Here the sequenced sample was peripheral blood, taken on day 0 of AZD1222 vaccination. These receptors were taken from an adult in good health. The CDR3 runs from the conserved cysteine through the conserved F or W. A D gene is named only where the DNA matches it firmly. Part of the rows lack a size; the others show once, few, many or a class for expanded clones.

>TRBV6-1|TRBJ1-3|TRBD1|NA
CASSELRKGDRYGNTIYF
TGTGCCAGCAGTGAACTCCGGAAGGGGGACAGATATGGAAACACCATATATTTT
>TRBV7-9|TRBJ1-3|NA|NA
CASSLGSGNTIYF
TGTGCCAGCAGCTTGGGCTCTGGAAACACCATATATTTT
>TRBV19|TRBJ2-2|NA|NA
CASSMIQGAGELFF
TGTGCCAGTAGTATGATCCAGGGCGCCGGGGAGCTGTTTTTT
>TRBV5-3|TRBJ2-2|TRBD1|NA
CARSLDYIIRDRGTGELFF
TGTGCCAGAAGCTTGGACTACATAATCCGGGACAGGGGTACCGGGGAGCTGTTTTTT
>TRBV29-1|TRBJ2-1|NA|NA
CSVWGRGNEQFF
TGCAGCGTTTGGGGAAGGGGCAATGAGCAGTTCTTC
>TRBV5-1|TRBJ2-1|TRBD1|NA
CASSLETGDLYNEQFF
TGCGCCAGCAGCTTGGAAACAGGGGATCTTTACAATGAGCAGTTCTTC
>TRBV28|TRBJ2-7|NA|NA
CASSPTHSYLSSYEQYF
TGTGCCAGCAGTCCAACGCACTCCTACTTAAGCTCCTACGAGCAGTACTTC
>TRBV18|TRBJ2-1|TRBD2|NA
CASSLGLAAYNEQFF
TGTGCCAGCTCCCTCGGACTAGCGGCCTATAATGAGCAGTTCTTC
>TRBV6-5|TRBJ1-2|NA|NA
CASSMPRGQGGGYTF
TGTGCCAGCAGCATGCCCCGGGGGCAGGGTGGAGGCTACACCTTC
>TRBV24-1|TRBJ1-2|NA|once
CATSDSAGSDYGYTF
TGTGCCACCAGTGATTCGGCAGGGTCCGACTATGGCTACACCTTC
>TRBV6-5|TRBJ2-7|NA|NA
CASSVYALGGYEQYF
TGTGCCAGCAGCGTTTATGCTCTGGGGGGCTACGAGCAGTACTTC
>TRBV7-3|TRBJ2-1|TRBD1|NA
CASSWDRGNGNEQFF
TGTGCCAGCAGCTGGGACAGGGGCAACGGCAATGAGCAGTTCTTC
>TRBV25-1|TRBJ2-1|NA|NA
CASSDDTRSYNEQFF
TGTGCCAGCAGTGACGACACCCGCTCCTACAATGAGCAGTTCTTC
>TRBV6-2/TRBV6-3|TRBJ2-2|TRBD2|NA
CASSYSGTSLAGELFF
TGTGCCAGCAGTTACTCGGGGACTAGCCTTGCCGGGGAGCTGTTTTTT
>TRBV7-3|TRBJ2-1|TRBD2|NA
CASSSGTQRGYNEQFF
TGTGCCAGCAGCTCCGGGACCCAGCGGGGATACAATGAGCAGTTCTTC
>TRBV15|TRBJ2-3|TRBD2|NA
CATSARTSRFTDTQYF
TGTGCCACCAGCGCCCGGACTAGCCGATTCACAGATACGCAGTATTTT
>TRBV19|TRBJ2-7|NA|NA
CASSPGHSYEQYF
TGTGCCAGTAGCCCGGGACACAGCTACGAGCAGTACTTC
>TRBV13|TRBJ2-7|NA|NA
CASSPSRRTSYEQYF
TGTGCCAGCAGCCCCTCGAGGCGGACTTCCTACGAGCAGTACTTC
>TRBV3-1/TRBV3-2|TRBJ1-2|NA|NA
CASSQENGYTF
TGTGCCAGCAGCCAAGAAAATGGCTACACCTTC
>TRBV27|TRBJ1-6|TRBD1|NA
CASSPSEGTGRGNSPLHF
TGTGCCAGCAGCCCTTCTGAGGGGACAGGTCGCGGTAATTCACCCCTCCACTTT
>TRBV6-1|TRBJ2-7|NA|NA
CASSEGLQGRWSYEQYF
TGTGCCAGCAGTGAAGGCCTCCAGGGCAGGTGGTCCTACGAGCAGTACTTC
>TRBV28|TRBJ1-2|NA|NA
CASYQGIYYGYTF
TGTGCCAGTTACCAGGGGATCTACTATGGCTACACCTTC
>TRBV5-4|TRBJ2-7|TRBD1|NA
CASSRTGGTEQYF
TGTGCCAGCAGCCGGACAGGGGGTACCGAGCAGTACTTC
>TRBV10-3|TRBJ1-5|NA|NA
CAISESIVSGTVNQPQHF
TGTGCCATCAGTGAGTCGATCGTATCGGGCACAGTCAATCAGCCCCAGCATTTT
>TRBV6-1|TRBJ1-2|NA|NA
CASSERRGANGYTF
TGTGCCAGCAGTGAACGTCGGGGGGCTAATGGCTACACCTTC
>TRBV14|TRBJ1-5|NA|once
CASSHNKTPHLGGQPQHF
TGTGCCAGCAGCCATAATAAGACGCCCCACTTGGGAGGTCAGCCCCAGCATTTT
>TRBV10-2|TRBJ1-6|NA|NA
CASSESGRVGSSYNSPLHF
TGCGCCAGCAGTGAGTCCGGCAGGGTTGGGAGCTCCTATAATTCACCCCTCCACTTT
>TRBV11-2|TRBJ2-7|NA|NA
CASSFGWVDEQYF
TGTGCCAGCAGCTTTGGATGGGTCGACGAGCAGTACTTC
>TRBV2|TRBJ2-2|NA|NA
CASFDTGELFF
TGTGCCAGCTTTGACACCGGGGAGCTGTTTTTT
>TRBV27|TRBJ2-3|NA|NA
CASSSGQSTDTQYF
TGTGCCAGCAGTTCTGGACAGAGCACAGATACGCAGTATTTT
>TRBV28|TRBJ2-1|TRBD2|once
CASSGLAGPNEQFF
TGTGCCAGCAGCGGACTAGCGGGCCCTAATGAGCAGTTCTTC
>TRBV19|TRBJ2-4|NA|NA
CASSIKGEGARAKNIQYF
TGTGCCAGTAGTATAAAGGGGGAGGGGGCGCGTGCCAAAAACATTCAGTACTTC
>TRBV3-1/TRBV3-2|TRBJ2-1|NA|NA
CASTGAGNEQFF
TGTGCCTCTACCGGGGCGGGCAATGAGCAGTTCTTC
>TRBV15|TRBJ1-1|NA|NA
CATSFGGTLNTEAFF
TGTGCCACCTCCTTCGGGGGCACCCTGAACACTGAAGCTTTCTTT
>TRBV15|TRBJ2-7|TRBD1|NA
CATSKRQGTNEQYF
TGTGCCACCAGCAAACGACAGGGAACTAACGAGCAGTACTTC
>TRBV9|TRBJ2-1|NA|NA
CASSALEYNEQFF
TGTGCCAGCAGCGCGCTAGAGTACAATGAGCAGTTCTTC
>TRBV9|TRBJ1-2|TRBD1|once
CASSAGQGSNYGYTF
TGTGCCAGCAGCGCCGGACAGGGTTCAAACTATGGCTACACCTTC
>TRBV5-1|TRBJ2-7|NA|NA
CASSLETESYEQYF
TGCGCCAGCAGCTTGGAGACGGAGTCCTACGAGCAGTACTTC
>TRBV28|TRBJ1-5|NA|NA
CASKAGDQPQHF
TGTGCCAGCAAAGCGGGGGATCAGCCCCAGCATTTT
>TRBV4-1|TRBJ2-7|TRBD2|NA
CASSPGTSGSFEQYF
TGCGCCAGCAGCCCCGGGACTAGCGGGAGTTTCGAGCAGTACTTC
>TRBV25-1|TRBJ1-4|NA|NA
CASSDRDREKLFF
TGTGCCAGCAGTGACCGGGACCGTGAAAAACTGTTTTTT
>TRBV6-4|TRBJ2-1|NA|NA
CASWGGLYNEQFF
TGTGCCAGCTGGGGGGGGCTTTACAATGAGCAGTTCTTC
>TRBV3-1/TRBV3-2|TRBJ2-5|NA|NA
CASSHGPGGETQYF
TGTGCCAGCAGCCATGGGCCCGGAGGGGAGACCCAGTACTTC
>TRBV24-1|TRBJ2-3|TRBD2|NA
CATSERTEGSGTSFFDTQYF
TGTGCCACCAGTGAGAGGACAGAAGGATCCGGGACTAGTTTTTTTGATACGCAGTATTTT
>TRBV9|TRBJ2-3|NA|NA
CASSGGDTQYF
TGTGCCAGCAGCGGGGGTGATACGCAGTATTTT
>TRBV24-1|TRBJ2-1|NA|NA
CATSASHSALNEQFF
TGTGCCACCAGTGCCTCCCACAGTGCGTTGAATGAGCAGTTCTTC
>TRBV5-1|TRBJ2-1|TRBD1|NA
CASSQTGSSYNEQFF
TGCGCCAGCAGCCAGACAGGGAGCTCCTACAATGAGCAGTTCTTC
>TRBV10-1|TRBJ2-3|TRBD2|once
CASSAAGVGTSTDTQYF
TGCGCCAGCAGTGCAGCGGGAGTTGGGACTAGCACAGATACGCAGTATTTT
>TRBV13|TRBJ2-7|NA|NA
CASSTGTGTYEQYF
TGTGCCAGCAGCACCGGAACAGGGACCTACGAGCAGTACTTC
>TRBV14|TRBJ2-1|TRBD2|NA
CASSQLGTSGGSYNEQFF
TGTGCCAGCAGCCAACTTGGGACTAGCGGGGGGTCTTACAATGAGCAGTTCTTC
>TRBV2|TRBJ2-5|NA|NA
CASSVTGFVETQYF
TGTGCCAGCAGCGTAACAGGGTTTGTGGAGACCCAGTACTTC